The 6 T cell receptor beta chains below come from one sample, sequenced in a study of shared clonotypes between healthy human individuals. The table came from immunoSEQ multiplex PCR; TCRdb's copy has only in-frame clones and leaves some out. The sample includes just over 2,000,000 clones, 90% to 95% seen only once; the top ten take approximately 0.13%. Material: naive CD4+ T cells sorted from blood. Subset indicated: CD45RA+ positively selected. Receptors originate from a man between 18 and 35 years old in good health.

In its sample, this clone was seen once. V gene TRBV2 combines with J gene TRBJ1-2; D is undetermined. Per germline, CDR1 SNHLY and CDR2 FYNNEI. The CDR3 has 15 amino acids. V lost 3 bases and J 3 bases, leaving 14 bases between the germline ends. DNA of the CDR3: TGTGCCAGCAGTGAGCTCGGAGCAACCTACTATGGCTACACCTTC. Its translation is CASSELGATYYGYTF.

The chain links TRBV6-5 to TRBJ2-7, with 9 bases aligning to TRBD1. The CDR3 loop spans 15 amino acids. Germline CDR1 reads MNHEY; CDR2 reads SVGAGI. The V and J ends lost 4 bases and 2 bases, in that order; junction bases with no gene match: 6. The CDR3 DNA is TGTGCCAGCAGTTTCCGGGACAGGGTGCCCTACGAGCAGTACTTC. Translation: CASSFRDRVPYEQYF.

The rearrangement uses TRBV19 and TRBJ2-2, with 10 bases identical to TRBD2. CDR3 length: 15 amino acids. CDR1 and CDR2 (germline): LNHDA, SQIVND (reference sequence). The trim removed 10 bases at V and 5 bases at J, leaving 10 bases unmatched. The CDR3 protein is CATLAGGRVTGELFF. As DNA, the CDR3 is TGTGCCACCTTAGCGGGAGGCCGTGTGACCGGGGAGCTGTTTTTT. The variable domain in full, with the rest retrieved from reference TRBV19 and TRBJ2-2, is DGGITQSPKYLFRKEGQNVTLSCEQNLNHDAMYWYRQDPGQGLRLIYYSQIVNDFQKGDIAEGYSVSREKKESFPLTVTSAQKNPTAFYLCATLAGGRVTGELFFGEGSRLTVL.

The DNA for the CDR3 is TGTGCCAGCAGTGTGAACGGACCCGGGGAGCTGTTTTTT. It codes for CASSVNGPGELFF. The chain combines TRBV2 with TRBJ2-2; no clear D. The germline V and J ends were trimmed by 4 bases and 6 bases, with 9 bases remaining between them. Germline V gene lookup returns CDR1 SNHLY and CDR2 FYNNEI. This CDR3 has 13 residues.

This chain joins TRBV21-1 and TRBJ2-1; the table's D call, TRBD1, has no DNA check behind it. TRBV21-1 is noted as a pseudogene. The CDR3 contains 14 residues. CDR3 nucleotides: TGTGCCTCACAAGGGTTTACGACAGTCAATGAGCAGTTCTTC. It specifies CASQGFTTVNEQFF.

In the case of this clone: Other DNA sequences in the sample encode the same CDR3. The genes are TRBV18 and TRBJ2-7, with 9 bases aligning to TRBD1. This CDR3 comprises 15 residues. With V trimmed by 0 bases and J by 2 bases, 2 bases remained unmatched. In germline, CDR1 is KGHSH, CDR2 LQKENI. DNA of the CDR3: TGTGCCAGCTCACCACCGGACAGGGGTACCTACGAGCAGTACTTC. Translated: CASSPPDRGTYEQYF.